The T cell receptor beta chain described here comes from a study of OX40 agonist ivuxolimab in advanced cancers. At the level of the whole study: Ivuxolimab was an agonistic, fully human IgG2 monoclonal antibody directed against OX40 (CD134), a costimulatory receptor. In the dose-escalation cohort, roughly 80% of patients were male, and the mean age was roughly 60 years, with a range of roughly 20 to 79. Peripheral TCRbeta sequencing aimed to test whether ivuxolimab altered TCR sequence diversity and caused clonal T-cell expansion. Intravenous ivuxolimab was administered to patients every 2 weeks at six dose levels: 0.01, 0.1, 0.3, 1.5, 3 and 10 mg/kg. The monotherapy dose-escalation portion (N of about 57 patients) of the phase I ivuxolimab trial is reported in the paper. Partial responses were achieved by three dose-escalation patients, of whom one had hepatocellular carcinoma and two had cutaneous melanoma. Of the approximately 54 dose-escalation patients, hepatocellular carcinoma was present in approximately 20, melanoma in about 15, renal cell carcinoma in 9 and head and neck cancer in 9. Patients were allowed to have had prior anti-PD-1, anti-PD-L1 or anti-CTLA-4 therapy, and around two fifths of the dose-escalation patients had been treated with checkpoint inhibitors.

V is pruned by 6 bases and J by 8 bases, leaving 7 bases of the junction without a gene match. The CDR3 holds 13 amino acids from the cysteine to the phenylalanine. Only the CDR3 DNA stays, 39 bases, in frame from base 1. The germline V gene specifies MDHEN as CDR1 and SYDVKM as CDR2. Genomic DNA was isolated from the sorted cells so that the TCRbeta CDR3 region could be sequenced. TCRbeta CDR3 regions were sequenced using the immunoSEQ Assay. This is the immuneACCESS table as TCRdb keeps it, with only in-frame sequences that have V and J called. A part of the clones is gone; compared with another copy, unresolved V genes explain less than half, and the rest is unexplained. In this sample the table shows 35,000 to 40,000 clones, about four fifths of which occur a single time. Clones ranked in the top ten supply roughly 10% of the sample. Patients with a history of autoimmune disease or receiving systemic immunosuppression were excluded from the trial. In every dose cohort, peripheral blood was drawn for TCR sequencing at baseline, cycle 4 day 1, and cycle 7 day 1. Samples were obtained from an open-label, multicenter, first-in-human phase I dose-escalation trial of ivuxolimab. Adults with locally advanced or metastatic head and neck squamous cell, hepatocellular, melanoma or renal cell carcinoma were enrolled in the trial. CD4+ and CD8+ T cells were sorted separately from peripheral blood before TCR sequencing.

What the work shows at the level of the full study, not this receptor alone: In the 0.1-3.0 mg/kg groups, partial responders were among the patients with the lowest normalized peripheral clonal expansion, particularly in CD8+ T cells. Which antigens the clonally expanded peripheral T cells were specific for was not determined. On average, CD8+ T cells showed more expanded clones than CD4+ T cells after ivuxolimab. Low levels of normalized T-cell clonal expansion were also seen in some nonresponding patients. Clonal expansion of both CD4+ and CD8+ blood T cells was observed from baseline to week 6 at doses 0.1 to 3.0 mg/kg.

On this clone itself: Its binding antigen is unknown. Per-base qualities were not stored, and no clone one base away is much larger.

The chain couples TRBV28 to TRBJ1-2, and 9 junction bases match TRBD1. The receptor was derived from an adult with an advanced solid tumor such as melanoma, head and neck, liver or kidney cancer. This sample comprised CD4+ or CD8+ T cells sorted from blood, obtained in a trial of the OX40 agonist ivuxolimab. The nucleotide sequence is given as TGTGCCAGCAGCTCCGGGACAGGGTCCGGCTACACCTTC. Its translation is CASSSGTGSGYTF.